Included here is one T cell receptor beta chain sequence, with context. Per the germline V gene, CDR1 is LGHNA and CDR2 is YNFKEQ. The CDR3 covers 13 residues. V was cut by 4 bases and J by 6 bases, with 9 bases left in between. The data were obtained in a study of blood T cell repertoires in COVID-19. Sequencing used immunoSEQ multiplex PCR; TCRdb keeps in-frame clones, though not all of them. The table shows roughly 240,000 clones, with roughly 85% occurring only once. The chain has TRBV4-2 and TRBJ2-2, with D perhaps TRBD1 (5 bases). The sequenced material came from peripheral blood. The origin of this receptor is a man aged 50-60 years with COVID-19, enrolled during active disease. Here the CDR3 reads CASSLRESGELFF. The CDR3, as DNA: TGTGCCAGCAGCCTCAGGGAATCCGGGGAGCTGTTTTTT.